This T cell receptor beta chain was retrieved from a study of blood T cells in healthy people across ages. Study summary: Researchers report that template switching captured about one barcoded beta molecule per two T cells. General study results and limits: No one knew whether donors had CMV, which possibly confounded expanded clonotype changes.

The authors ran a second PCR of 7 to 11 cycles using a sample-barcoded 5' primer and a J-beta primer mix. From the 5' RACE reads, TCRdb called clonotypes with MiXCR, one entry per CDR3 protein. The data show about 1.1 million distinct CDR3 sequences, more than 30% seen once. Comments on this clonotype: Antigen unknown.

The V gene's germline CDR1 is SQVTM and CDR2 ANQGSEA. V was pared by 1 base and J by 4 bases, with 26 bases between. The CDR3 has 20 residues. The J gene is TRBJ2-6, the V gene TRBV29-1; D might be TRBD1 (5 bases). The clonotype originates from a man aged 18 to 35 in good health. The sample taken for sequencing was blood. The CDR3 sequence: CSVEGARAGSETFGANVLTF. The CDR3 DNA reads as TGCAGCGTTGAAGGGGCTCGGGCAGGGTCTGAAACCTTCGGGGCCAACGTCCTGACTTTC.